The 5 T cell receptor beta chains presented below share a single source sample, sequenced in a study of OX40 agonist ivuxolimab in advanced cancers. Profiling relied on immunoSEQ multiplex PCR, and the TCRdb table lists in-frame clones only, not all of them. Of 60,000 to 90,000 clones listed, under 95% are singletons. Sequenced material: CD4+ or CD8+ T cells sorted from blood, taken in a trial of the OX40 agonist ivuxolimab. These receptors all stem from an adult with an advanced solid tumor such as melanoma, head and neck, liver or kidney cancer.

V and J are TRBV5-1 and TRBJ2-7; D gene uncertain. Per germline, CDR1 SGHRS and CDR2 YFSETQ. The CDR3 spans 14 residues. V lost 5 bases, J lost 0 bases, and 12 bases lay in between. CDR3 DNA sequence: TGCGCCAGCAGTAGGAACCCTGGCTCCTACGAGCAGTACTTC. Its protein is CASSRNPGSYEQYF.

V and J are TRBV6-5 and TRBJ1-3; the D gene is possibly TRBD1 (5 bases). The germline gives CDR1 MNHEY, CDR2 SVGAGI. This CDR3 spans 15 amino acids. V was clipped by 0 bases and J by 3 bases, with 9 bases between them. This CDR3 is CASSYSGRDGNTIYF. The CDR3 DNA sequence: TGTGCCAGCAGTTACTCGGGCAGGGATGGAAACACCATATATTTT.

This clone was detected a few times. The rearrangement links TRBV5-6 to TRBJ1-1, with unresolved D. Germline values: CDR1 SGHDT, CDR2 YYEEEE. V was cut by 2 bases and J by 3 bases, with 11 bases left in between. This CDR3 region has 14 residues. DNA of the CDR3: TGTGCCAGCAGCTTCGTGGGCGGAGACACTGAAGCTTTCTTT. Its protein product is CASSFVGGDTEAFF.

Here the CDR3 reads CASSKQGANTEAFF. The CDR3 region has the DNA TGTGCCAGCAGCAAACAGGGGGCGAACACTGAAGCTTTCTTT. The chain links TRBV9 to TRBJ1-1; 9 positions match TRBD1. The V and J ends lost 4 bases and 1 base, in that order; junction bases with no gene match: 2. The CDR3 is 14 residues long. CDR1 is SGDLS and CDR2 is YYNGEE in the germline V gene.

The chain employs TRBV12-5 and TRBJ1-1; D is uncertain. The CDR3 spans 12 residues. The V end lost 4 bases, the J end lost 5 bases, and 8 bases lay between the germline ends. From germline, CDR1 is LGHNT and CDR2 FRNRAP. The CDR3 spells CASGSSTTEAFF. CDR3 bases: TGTGCTAGTGGTTCCTCAACAACTGAAGCTTTCTTT.